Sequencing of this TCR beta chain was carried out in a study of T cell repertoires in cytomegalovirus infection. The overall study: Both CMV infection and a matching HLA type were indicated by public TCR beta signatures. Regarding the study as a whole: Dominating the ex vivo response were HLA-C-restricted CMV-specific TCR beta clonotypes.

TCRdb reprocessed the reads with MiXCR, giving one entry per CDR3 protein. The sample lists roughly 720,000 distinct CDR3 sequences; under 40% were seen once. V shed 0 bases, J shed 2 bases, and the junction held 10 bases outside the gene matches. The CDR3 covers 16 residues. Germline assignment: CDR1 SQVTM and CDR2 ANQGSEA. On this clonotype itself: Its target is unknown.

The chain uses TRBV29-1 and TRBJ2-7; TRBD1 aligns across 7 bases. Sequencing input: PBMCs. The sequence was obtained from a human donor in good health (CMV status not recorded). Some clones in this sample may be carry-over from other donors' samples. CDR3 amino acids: CSVEDRGQRTTYEQYF. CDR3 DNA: TGCAGCGTTGAAGATCGGGGACAGCGGACCACCTACGAGCAGTACTTC.